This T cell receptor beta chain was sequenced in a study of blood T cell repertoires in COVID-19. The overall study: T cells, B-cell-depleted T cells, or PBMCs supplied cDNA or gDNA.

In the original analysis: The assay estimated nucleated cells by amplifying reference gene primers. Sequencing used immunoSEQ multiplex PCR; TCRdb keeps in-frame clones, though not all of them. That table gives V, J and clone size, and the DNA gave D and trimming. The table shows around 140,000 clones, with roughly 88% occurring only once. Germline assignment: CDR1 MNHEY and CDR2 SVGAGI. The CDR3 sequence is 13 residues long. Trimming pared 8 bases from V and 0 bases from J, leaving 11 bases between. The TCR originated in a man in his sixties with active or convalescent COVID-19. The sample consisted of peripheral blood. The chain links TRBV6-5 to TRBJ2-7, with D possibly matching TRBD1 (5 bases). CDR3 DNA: TGTGCCAGCCACCGACAGAACTCCTACGAGCAGTACTTC. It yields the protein CASHRQNSYEQYF.